This is a list of T cell receptor beta chains from one sample in a study of blood T cell repertoires in COVID-19. Clones were read by immunoSEQ multiplex PCR, and TCRdb kept only the in-frame ones, dropping some. This table holds tens of thousands of clones, 84% found once. Sequenced sample: peripheral blood. The receptors derive from a man aged 45-65 years with acute or convalescent COVID-19. The CDR3 runs from the conserved cysteine through the conserved F or W. D genes are given only for firm matches. Clone size is given for some rows only: seen once, a few or many times, or a class if the clone is expanded.

V: TRBV27; J: TRBJ1-1; D: .; size: .; DNA: TGTGCCAGCAGTCCCCCCGACACTGAAGCTTTCTTT; CDR3: CASSPPDTEAFF
V: TRBV28; J: TRBJ2-5; D: TRBD1; size: .; DNA: TGTGCCAGCAGTCCCAGACAGGGGGCGCGGGAGACCCAGTACTTC; CDR3: CASSPRQGARETQYF
V: TRBV6-1; J: TRBJ1-5; D: .; size: few; DNA: TGTGCCAGCAGTGACGGAGATCAGCCCCAGCATTTT; CDR3: CASSDGDQPQHF
V: TRBV4-1; J: TRBJ1-2; D: .; size: .; DNA: TGCGCCAGCAGCCCCGGGGTGGTGGGGTATGGCTACACCTTC; CDR3: CASSPGVVGYGYTF
V: TRBV28; J: TRBJ2-2; D: TRBD1; size: .; DNA: TGTGCCAGCAGTTCTTGGGCGACAGGGGTGAACACCGGGGAGCTGTTTTTT; CDR3: CASSSWATGVNTGELFF
V: TRBV4-2; J: TRBJ2-7; D: TRBD2; size: .; DNA: TGTGCCAGCAGCCGATCAGGACTAGCGAACGACTACGAGCAGTACTTC; CDR3: CASSRSGLANDYEQYF
V: TRBV5-6; J: TRBJ2-7; D: .; size: .; DNA: TGTGCCAGCAGTTGGGACATTTCCTACGAGCAGTACTTC; CDR3: CASSWDISYEQYF
V: TRBV7-8; J: TRBJ1-1; D: .; size: .; DNA: TGTGCCAGCAGCTTTTACCAGGCTTTGGCTTTCTTT; CDR3: CASSFYQALAFF
V: TRBV5-1; J: TRBJ2-3; D: TRBD2; size: .; DNA: TGCGCCAGCAGCTTTAGCGGGGGGGCCGGAGATACGCAGTATTTT; CDR3: CASSFSGGAGDTQYF
V: TRBV28; J: TRBJ2-3; D: TRBD2; size: .; DNA: TGTGCCAGCAACTGGGTAGCGGGAGCCGATACGCAGTATTTT; CDR3: CASNWVAGADTQYF
V: TRBV10-3; J: TRBJ2-7; D: TRBD1; size: .; DNA: TGTGCCACCAGAGGGACAGGGGAAGGGGACGGCTACGAGCAGTACTTC; CDR3: CATRGTGEGDGYEQYF
V: TRBV7-9; J: TRBJ2-5; D: TRBD2; size: .; DNA: TGTGCCAGCAGCCAGGGACTAGCGAGGGAGACCCAGTACTTC; CDR3: CASSQGLARETQYF
V: TRBV18; J: TRBJ1-5; D: TRBD1; size: medium-sized; DNA: TGTGCCAGCTCACCAAACTCAGGGGGCGAGCCCCAGCATTTT; CDR3: CASSPNSGGEPQHF
V: TRBV28; J: TRBJ2-5; D: TRBD1; size: once; DNA: TGTGCCAGCAGTTTATCAGGACAGGGAGAGACCCAGTACTTC; CDR3: CASSLSGQGETQYF
V: TRBV7-9; J: TRBJ2-7; D: TRBD1; size: .; DNA: TGTGCCAGCAGCACTGACAGGGGCGAGCAGTACTTC; CDR3: CASSTDRGEQYF
V: TRBV7-3; J: TRBJ2-3; D: TRBD2; size: .; DNA: TGTGCCAGCAGCCCAGGGAGGGGAGGAGATACGCAGTATTTT; CDR3: CASSPGRGGDTQYF
V: TRBV2; J: TRBJ1-3; D: .; size: .; DNA: TGTGCCAGCAGACAAACTGGAAACACCATATATTTT; CDR3: CASRQTGNTIYF
V: TRBV28; J: TRBJ2-7; D: TRBD2; size: .; DNA: TGTGCCAGCAGTTATTCACTAGCGGGACCCAGAGGAGAGCGCGAGCAGTACTTC; CDR3: CASSYSLAGPRGEREQYF
V: TRBV28; J: TRBJ2-3; D: .; size: .; DNA: TGTGCCAGCGGGGGGAGTTTCACAGATACGCAGTATTTT; CDR3: CASGGSFTDTQYF
V: TRBV27; J: TRBJ1-6; D: TRBD1; size: .; DNA: TGTGCCAGCAGTAGACAGGGCAATTCACCCCTCCACTTT; CDR3: CASSRQGNSPLHF
V: TRBV21-1; J: TRBJ1-5; D: .; size: .; DNA: TGTGCCAGCAGCAACCCGGGTCTAACTAGCAATCAGCCCCAGCATTTT; CDR3: CASSNPGLTSNQPQHF
V: TRBV19; J: TRBJ1-2; D: .; size: .; DNA: TGTGCCAGTAGTATTCCGGGTAACTATGGCTACACCTTC; CDR3: CASSIPGNYGYTF
V: TRBV7-9; J: TRBJ1-6; D: .; size: .; DNA: TGTGCCAGCAGCTTAGAAACGCAGGGTTCACCCCTCCACTTT; CDR3: CASSLETQGSPLHF
V: TRBV5-5; J: TRBJ2-6; D: .; size: .; DNA: TGTGCCAGCAGCGCGAGGGTTTTGGGTGGGGCCAACGTCCTGACTTTC; CDR3: CASSARVLGGANVLTF
V: TRBV9; J: TRBJ2-3; D: TRBD2; size: .; DNA: TGTGCCAGCAGCCTCTCTAGCGGGGGGCGAGATACGCAGTATTTT; CDR3: CASSLSSGGRDTQYF
V: TRBV7-3; J: TRBJ2-5; D: TRBD1; size: .; DNA: TGTGCCAGCAGCCCGACAGGGGACTCGAAGACCCAGTACTTC; CDR3: CASSPTGDSKTQYF
V: TRBV9; J: TRBJ1-1; D: .; size: .; DNA: TGTGCCAGCAGCGTGGACATCGGGAACACTGAAGCTTTCTTT; CDR3: CASSVDIGNTEAFF
V: TRBV5-6; J: TRBJ2-1; D: TRBD2; size: .; DNA: TGTGCCAGCAGCTTGTTGGGACTAGAGGGATATGAGCAGTTCTTC; CDR3: CASSLLGLEGYEQFF
V: TRBV5-1; J: TRBJ1-4; D: .; size: .; DNA: TGCGCCAGCAGCATCCAACCCCCGGGGGACTATAATGAAAAACTGTTTTTT; CDR3: CASSIQPPGDYNEKLFF
V: TRBV2; J: TRBJ2-7; D: TRBD2; size: once; DNA: TGTGCCAGCAATGGCGGGGGGGAGGCCACAACCTACGAGCAGTACTTC; CDR3: CASNGGGEATTYEQYF
V: TRBV6-5; J: TRBJ2-1; D: TRBD1; size: .; DNA: TGTGCCAGCAGTCGACAGGGGTGGGATGAGCAGTTCTTC; CDR3: CASSRQGWDEQFF
V: TRBV5-4; J: TRBJ2-5; D: .; size: .; DNA: TGTGCCAGCAGCTCTGCGGGAGAGACCCAGTACTTC; CDR3: CASSSAGETQYF
V: TRBV3-1/TRBV3-2; J: TRBJ2-1; D: TRBD2; size: .; DNA: TGTGCCAGCAGCCCCGGGACTAGTTGGGGTGAGCAGTTCTTC; CDR3: CASSPGTSWGEQFF
V: TRBV13; J: TRBJ1-5; D: .; size: .; DNA: TGTGCCAGCAGCTCCGGGGGGGGTCGAGGTCAGCCCCAGCATTTT; CDR3: CASSSGGGRGQPQHF
V: TRBV7-9; J: TRBJ1-5; D: TRBD1; size: .; DNA: TGTGCCAGCAGCTTAGGGACAGGGGGTCATCAGCCCCAGCATTTT; CDR3: CASSLGTGGHQPQHF
V: TRBV7-3; J: TRBJ1-3; D: .; size: few; DNA: TGTGCCAGCAGCGCGTTTCCGGGAGCTCTTGGAAACACCATATATTTT; CDR3: CASSAFPGALGNTIYF
V: TRBV27; J: TRBJ1-4; D: .; size: few; DNA: TGTGCCAGCAGTTTAGGGGGCCCTGCAAATGAAAAACTGTTTTTT; CDR3: CASSLGGPANEKLFF
V: TRBV11-2; J: TRBJ1-1; D: .; size: few; DNA: TGTGCCAGCAGCTTAGACCCGGGACACATGAACACTGAAGCTTTCTTT; CDR3: CASSLDPGHMNTEAFF
V: TRBV5-5; J: TRBJ2-1; D: .; size: few; DNA: TGTGCCAGCAGCTTCTGGGGGGTAGCAAGCGATGAGCAGTTCTTC; CDR3: CASSFWGVASDEQFF
V: TRBV5-4; J: TRBJ2-1; D: .; size: once; DNA: TGTGCCAGCAGCGACATTACAGGGTTGAATGAGCAGTTCTTC; CDR3: CASSDITGLNEQFF
V: TRBV7-8; J: TRBJ2-7; D: TRBD2; size: .; DNA: TGTGCCAGCAGCCTAAGGACTAGTAAAATGCAGTACTTC; CDR3: CASSLRTSKMQYF
V: TRBV6-1; J: TRBJ1-5; D: .; size: .; DNA: TGTGCCAGCAGTGAACGGGGTTACAATCAGCCCCAGCATTTT; CDR3: CASSERGYNQPQHF
V: TRBV7-3; J: TRBJ2-1; D: TRBD2; size: .; DNA: TGTGCCAGCAGCCTCCAGGGACTAGCGGGGGGCTACAATGAGCAGTTCTTC; CDR3: CASSLQGLAGGYNEQFF
V: TRBV28; J: TRBJ2-7; D: .; size: .; DNA: TGTGCCAGCAGTGGACAGTACCCCCCCTACGAGCAGTACTTC; CDR3: CASSGQYPPYEQYF
V: TRBV2; J: TRBJ2-5; D: .; size: .; DNA: TGTGCCAGCAGGGGCCGCCTTAAAGAGACCCAGTACTTC; CDR3: CASRGRLKETQYF
V: TRBV4-1; J: TRBJ2-3; D: TRBD1; size: .; DNA: TGCGCCAGCAGCCAACCCCGGGACAGGGGGCCCGACGGTTCTAGCACAGATACGCAGTATTTT; CDR3: CASSQPRDRGPDGSSTDTQYF
V: TRBV28; J: TRBJ2-1; D: TRBD1; size: .; DNA: TGTGCCAGCAGGCGGACAGGCGATCACAATGAGCAGTTCTTC; CDR3: CASRRTGDHNEQFF
V: TRBV9; J: TRBJ2-7; D: .; size: .; DNA: TGTGCCAGCAGCCTCGGGACATCCTCCTACGAGCAGTACTTC; CDR3: CASSLGTSSYEQYF
V: TRBV13; J: TRBJ1-3; D: TRBD1; size: .; DNA: TGTGCCAGCAGCTTTTCGACAGGGCTCTCTGGAAACACCATATATTTT; CDR3: CASSFSTGLSGNTIYF
V: TRBV13; J: TRBJ1-2; D: .; size: few; DNA: TGTGCCAGCAGCTTAGTTGTAGGGGGATCCGGTGGCTACACCTTC; CDR3: CASSLVVGGSGGYTF
V: TRBV18; J: TRBJ1-2; D: TRBD1; size: .; DNA: TGTGCCAGCTCACCTTTCGGCTCAGGGGGTTATGGCTACACCTTC; CDR3: CASSPFGSGGYGYTF
V: TRBV2; J: TRBJ2-1; D: TRBD2; size: .; DNA: TGTGCCAGCAGTACGGGACTAGCGGGGACAACCGTTTTCAATGAGCAGTTCTTC; CDR3: CASSTGLAGTTVFNEQFF
V: TRBV7-9; J: TRBJ2-1; D: TRBD2; size: .; DNA: TGTGCCAGTGTGGGACTAGTCATCAATGAGCAGTTCTTC; CDR3: CASVGLVINEQFF
V: TRBV3-1/TRBV3-2; J: TRBJ1-4; D: .; size: .; DNA: TGTGCCAGCAGCCTAAACGGGGGGGAAAAACTGTTTTTT; CDR3: CASSLNGGEKLFF
V: TRBV19; J: TRBJ2-1; D: TRBD1; size: .; DNA: TGTGCCAGTAGATCCACCGGGACAGTTTACAATGAGCAGTTCTTC; CDR3: CASRSTGTVYNEQFF
V: TRBV16; J: TRBJ1-4; D: .; size: .; DNA: TGTGCCAGCAGCCAAAGACAGAGTTCAACTAATGAAAAACTGTTTTTT; CDR3: CASSQRQSSTNEKLFF